What follows are 8 T cell receptor beta chains derived from one specimen sequenced in a study of CD8+ T cells in alopecia areata. Extracted RNA was reverse transcribed into cDNA, the sequencing template. Profiling relied on immunoSEQ multiplex PCR, and the TCRdb table lists in-frame clones only, not all of them. The table has roughly 200,000 clones, about 60% seen once. The treatment is: oral pan-JAK inhibitor, 5-10 mg twice daily. The sequences come from CD4+ T cells sorted from blood, collected at week 4, from a patient treated with tofacitinib. Receptor source: a human donor with alopecia areata.

This chain connects TRBV4-1 to TRBJ1-5; D is uncertain. The CDR3 has 13 residues. CDR1 is MGHRA and CDR2 is YSYEKL in the germline V gene. Between the trimmed V and J ends, which lost 1 base and 8 bases, there was a span of 9 bases. The CDR3 DNA sequence: TGCGCCAGCAGCCAAGCCGTCAAAGAGCCCCAGCATTTT. It codes for CASSQAVKEPQHF.

J is TRBJ1-6 and V is TRBV2, with D possibly being TRBD1 (6 bases). The V end was cut by 5 bases, the J end by 7 bases, with 15 bases between. The germline CDR1 and CDR2 sequences are SNHLY and FYNNEI. The CDR3 covers 15 residues. The CDR3 loop is CASSIQGRENSPLHF. The CDR3 coding sequence is TGTGCCAGCAGTATACAGGGACGGGAAAATTCACCCCTCCACTTT.

This chain links TRBV15 with TRBJ2-2; D call uncertain. The CDR3 contains 16 residues. V was shortened by 0 bases and J by 3 bases, with 11 bases between the two germline ends. The germline V gene encodes CDR1 LNHNV and CDR2 YYDKDF (reference sequence). The CDR3 is CATSRDPYRYTGELFF. In DNA, the CDR3 is TGTGCCACCAGCAGAGATCCGTACAGATACACCGGGGAGCTGTTTTTT.

This chain links TRBV5-1 with TRBJ1-1; no firm D call. From germline, CDR1 is SGHRS and CDR2 YFSETQ. The CDR3 loop spans 17 amino acids. V was clipped by 3 bases and J by 2 bases, with 20 bases between them. CDR3 sequence reads: CASSWTTPGETNTEAFF. DNA for the CDR3: TGCGCCAGCAGCTGGACCACCCCCGGAGAGACTAACACTGAAGCTTTCTTT.

This clone was observed once. The rearrangement uses TRBV13 and TRBJ2-1; TRBD2 matches 14 bases. The CDR3 spans 15 residues. Germline loops: CDR1 PRHDT, CDR2 FYEKMQ (reference sequence). V dropped 4 bases and J dropped 8; count of bases not matched to a gene: 4. Here the CDR3 DNA reads TGTGCCAGCAGCTCGACTAGCGGGGGGGCATATGAGCAGTTCTTC. It is translated as CASSSTSGGAYEQFF.

This clone was detected only a few times. Different DNA sequences within this sample yield the same CDR3. The rearrangement joins TRBV7-2 to TRBJ1-2; 7 bases align to TRBD1. CDR3 size: 14 residues. Germline V gives CDR1 SGHTA, CDR2 FQGNSA. Losses at the gene ends were 5 bases for V and 2 bases for J; bases not matched to a gene: 5. CDR3 in amino acids: CASSPGGLNYGYTF. The CDR3 DNA is TGTGCCAGCAGCCCAGGGGGGTTAAACTATGGCTACACCTTC.

This clone was detected a few times. V and J are TRBV7-8 and TRBJ2-2, with 10 bases that match TRBD1. Germline CDR1 is SGHVS and CDR2 is FQNEAQ. The trim removed 5 bases at V and 0 bases at J, leaving 6 bases unmatched. The CDR3 loop spans 17 amino acids. CDR3 DNA sequence: TGTGCCAGCAGCCCAGGGACAGGGGCTTCGAACACCGGGGAGCTGTTTTTT. It encodes CASSPGTGASNTGELFF.

In this sample, this clone turned up once. This rearrangement joins TRBV30 to TRBJ1-5; the match to TRBD1 covers 8 bases. The germline V gene has CDR1 GTSNPN and CDR2 SVGIG (reference sequence). V gave up 3 bases and J gave up 4 bases; unmatched junction bases: 5. The CDR3 consists of 14 residues. The CDR3 protein is CAWRGDRSNQPQHF. CDR3 nucleotide sequence: TGTGCCTGGAGAGGGGACAGGTCAAATCAGCCCCAGCATTTT.